This TCR beta chain was captured by sequencing in a study of blood T cell repertoires in COVID-19. Background on the study: Collection of acute and convalescent COVID-19 samples took place in the United States, Italy and Spain. The cDNA or gDNA used as material had been derived from T cells, B-cell-depleted T cells, or PBMCs.

Germline-derived CDR1 and CDR2 are GTSNPN and SVGIG (reference sequence). This CDR3 contains 11 residues. V lost 2 bases and J 8 bases, leaving 9 bases between the germline ends. Per the study methods: Reference gene primer amplification gave estimated nucleated cell counts. Generated by immunoSEQ multiplex PCR, the TCRdb table keeps only in-frame clones and is missing some. The V and J calls and clone size were taken over from that table, and D and trimming were inferred from the DNA. The profile shows approximately 110,000 clones, over 75% of them singletons. The clonotype was recovered from a woman of 80 years or more with acute or convalescent COVID-19. The sequenced sample consisted of peripheral blood. This chain connects TRBV30 to TRBJ1-2; no clear D. CDR3 loop: CAWSSENGYTF. CDR3 nucleotide sequence: TGTGCCTGGAGTAGTGAGAACGGCTACACCTTC.